Detailed here is one T cell receptor (beta chain). Sequencing was performed with immunoSEQ multiplex PCR; in TCRdb, only in-frame clones are kept and a portion is missing. Of approximately 23,000 clones in the sample, roughly 88% were seen once. The sample belongs to a study of T cells after posttransplantation cyclophosphamide. With 3 bases removed from V and 1 base from J, the gap between germline ends came to 6 bases. CDR3 length: 13 residues. Per the germline V gene, CDR1 is SGHVS and CDR2 is FQNEAQ. The source material was PBMCs. The origin of this receptor is a woman aged 55 to 70 with a blood cancer, CMV-positive, and with a related stem cell donor. The J gene is TRBJ1-1, the V gene TRBV7-8; no firm D call. CDR3 coding DNA: TGTGCCAGCAGCTTTTGGGCGAACACTGAAGCTTTCTTT. Translated: CASSFWANTEAFF. Full variable domain (remainder filled in from reference TRBV7-8 and TRBJ1-1): GAGVSQSPRYKVAKRGQDVALRCDPISGHVSLFWYQQALGQGPEFLTYFQNEAQLDKSGLPSDRFFAERPEGSVSTLKIQRTQQEDSAVYLCASSFWANTEAFFGQGTRLTVV.